A selection of T cell receptor beta chains follows, all from one sample in a study of blood T cell repertoires in COVID-19. TCRdb's copy holds only in-frame clones and misses some; the assay was immunoSEQ multiplex PCR. The sample lists about 270,000 clones; 80% to 95% were seen once. Sequencing used PBMCs or T cells enriched from blood (not recorded which). Source of these receptors: a middle-aged man who had been exposed to COVID-19. Both conserved end residues are part of each CDR3. D genes are given only for firm matches. Some rows have no size entry. The others give once, few or many, or a class for an expanded clone.

>TRBJ1-6|.|once|TRBV11-2
TGTGCCAGCAGCTCATCTACCGCCCGCTATTCACCCCTCCACTTT
CASSSSTARYSPLHF
>TRBJ2-7|.|.|TRBV5-1
TGCGCCAGCAGCTTGGCCGTGAGCCTATCTCTTACGGAGGGCTCCTACGAGCAGTACTTC
CASSLAVSLSLTEGSYEQYF
>TRBJ1-1|.|.|TRBV11-2
TGTGCCAGCAGCTTAGCGTCTGAGAAAGCTTTCTTT
CASSLASEKAFF
>TRBJ1-2|TRBD1|.|TRBV28
TGTGCCAGCAGTTTTGAAAGGGGGCTGTATGGCTACACCTTC
CASSFERGLYGYTF
>TRBJ1-5|.|.|TRBV19
TGTGCCAGTAGTATAATTACGGGGGACCAGCCCCAGCATTTT
CASSIITGDQPQHF
>TRBJ1-1|.|.|TRBV6-5
TGTGCCAGCAGTTACACCTCGGGGAACACTGAAGCTTTCTTT
CASSYTSGNTEAFF
>TRBJ2-2|.|many|TRBV25-1
TGTGCCAGCAGTGAACTTAGGGAGTCCGGGGAGCTGTTTTTT
CASSELRESGELFF
>TRBJ1-1|.|.|TRBV27
TGTGCCAGCAGTTTAATGCACAGCACGAACACTGAAGCTTTCTTT
CASSLMHSTNTEAFF
>TRBJ1-2|.|.|TRBV19
TGTGCCAGTAGTCAGGGCTTAAGGGGCTACACCTTC
CASSQGLRGYTF
>TRBJ1-4|.|.|TRBV9
TGTGCCAGCAGCGTAGCTCCCCAGGGCGGTGAGGAAAAACTGTTTTTT
CASSVAPQGGEEKLFF
>TRBJ2-7|.|.|TRBV4-1
TGCGCCAGCAGCTCACAAGCGGTCTCCTACGAGCAGTACTTC
CASSSQAVSYEQYF
>TRBJ2-7|TRBD2|.|TRBV3-1/TRBV3-2
TGTGCCAGCAGCCAGGCCGCTTTAACTAGCGGGAGGGTATACGAGCAGTACTTC
CASSQAALTSGRVYEQYF
>TRBJ1-1|.|.|TRBV3-1/TRBV3-2
TGTGCCAGCAGCCGCGGTACCGGGACAATAGCTTTCTTT
CASSRGTGTIAFF
>TRBJ2-3|TRBD2|.|TRBV10-2
TGCGCCAGCAGTGAGTGGATTAGCGGGAGCACAGATACGCAGTATTTT
CASSEWISGSTDTQYF
>TRBJ1-2|.|once|TRBV11-2
TGTGCCAGCAGCTTGCAGGGGATGTGGTATTGCACCTTC
CASSLQGMWYCTF
>TRBJ2-3|TRBD1|once|TRBV5-6
TGTGCCAGCAGCTTGGCCGGGACAGGGGGCGTAGATACGCAGTATTTT
CASSLAGTGGVDTQYF
>TRBJ2-2|TRBD2|.|TRBV4-2
TGTGCCAGCAGCCAAGATCTGGCTAGCGGCTCCACCGGGGAGCTGTTTTTT
CASSQDLASGSTGELFF
>TRBJ1-5|.|.|TRBV19
TGTGCCAGTACCCCGGGGGTGGGGCCCCAGCATTTT
CASTPGVGPQHF
>TRBJ1-4|.|.|TRBV28
TGTGCCAGCAGTTTATCGAGATTAAAACTGTTTTTT
CASSLSRLKLFF
>TRBJ2-1|.|.|TRBV6-1
TGTGCCAGCAGTGAAGGACTAGATCCCCGGGGTGAGCAGTTCTTC
CASSEGLDPRGEQFF
>TRBJ2-1|TRBD2|.|TRBV11-3
TGTGCCAGCACCCAAGGAGCTAGCGGCCTTGAGCAGTTCTTC
CASTQGASGLEQFF
>TRBJ2-1|.|once|TRBV7-9
TGTGCCAGCAGCCCCCGGGGGCGGGGGCCGGGTTCCTACAATGAGCAGTTCTTC
CASSPRGRGPGSYNEQFF
>TRBJ2-1|.|.|TRBV7-2
TGTGCCAGCAGCTTAATGGCGGGATCCTACAATGAGCAGTTCTTC
CASSLMAGSYNEQFF
>TRBJ2-3|.|.|TRBV5-1
TGCGCCAGCAGCTTGGTTCCGGGGGATGGCACAGATACGCAGTATTTT
CASSLVPGDGTDTQYF
>TRBJ2-1|TRBD2|few|TRBV7-2
TGTGCCAGCAGCTTAGAGGGACTAGCGGGAGGGATCTCCTACAATGAGCAGTTCTTC
CASSLEGLAGGISYNEQFF
>TRBJ1-2|TRBD1|.|TRBV29-1
TGCAGCGTCGTCCCGGGACAGGGAATGGATGGCTACACCTTC
CSVVPGQGMDGYTF
>TRBJ2-1|TRBD1|.|TRBV5-1
TGCGCCAGCAGCGACCGGGACAGGGACAAGCATGAGCAGTTCTTC
CASSDRDRDKHEQFF
>TRBJ1-5|.|.|TRBV28
TGTGCCAGCAGTTTAATGGAGGGACGCAATCAGCCCCAGCATTTT
CASSLMEGRNQPQHF
>TRBJ2-5|TRBD1|.|TRBV11-2
TGTGCCAGCAGCCCCCGGGACAGGGTACCAGAGACCCAGTACTTC
CASSPRDRVPETQYF
>TRBJ1-1|TRBD1|.|TRBV27
TGTGCCAGCAGTTTAGGCGGACAGGGGTCCACTGAAGCTTTCTTT
CASSLGGQGSTEAFF
>TRBJ2-5|TRBD1|.|TRBV28
TGTGCCAGCAGTTTAACCCCGGGACAGCTCCAAGAGACCCAGTACTTC
CASSLTPGQLQETQYF
>TRBJ2-1|.|few|TRBV6-2/TRBV6-3
TGTGCCAGCAGTTCGGGTTTAGCTGAGCAGTTCTTC
CASSSGLAEQFF
>TRBJ2-1|.|once|TRBV4-2
TGTGCCAGCAGTCCTACAAGGGGGAATGAGCAGTTCTTC
CASSPTRGNEQFF
>TRBJ1-4|TRBD1|few|TRBV25-1
TGTGCCAGCAGTGACTTCTCAGGGGGAAATAATGAAAAACTGTTTTTT
CASSDFSGGNNEKLFF
>TRBJ2-3|.|once|TRBV2
TGTGCCAGCAATGGCCCCGTTTCCACAGATACGCAGTATTTT
CASNGPVSTDTQYF
>TRBJ1-2|.|.|TRBV7-9
TGTGCCAGCAGCTTAGGTGAGGGCAGCTATGGCTACACCTTC
CASSLGEGSYGYTF
>TRBJ1-2|.|.|TRBV19
TGTGCCAGTAGGACAGGTTCTAACTATGGCTACACCTTC
CASRTGSNYGYTF
>TRBJ1-1|.|once|TRBV10-2
TGCGCCACCAAAGGAACAGTGGGTAGAGTTCTGAACACTGAAGCTTTCTTT
CATKGTVGRVLNTEAFF
>TRBJ2-7|.|.|TRBV7-9
TGTGCCAGCAGCTTAGTGGTTAGCGGATTCTACGAGCAGTACTTC
CASSLVVSGFYEQYF
>TRBJ2-1|TRBD1|once|TRBV24-1
TGTGCCACCAGTGGTATAGGACAGGCTAAAGGCGATGAGCAGTTCTTC
CATSGIGQAKGDEQFF
>TRBJ2-2|TRBD2|.|TRBV10-2
TGCGCCAGCAGCTGGACTAGTCAAATCGGGGAGCTGTTTTTT
CASSWTSQIGELFF
>TRBJ1-1|TRBD1|.|TRBV2
TGTGCCAGCAGTGGGCAGGGGGTAGCGGATACTGAAGCTTTCTTT
CASSGQGVADTEAFF
>TRBJ1-4|TRBD1|.|TRBV6-5
TGTGCCAGCAAACAGGGGGCCACAGGAAATGAAAAACTGTTTTTT
CASKQGATGNEKLFF
>TRBJ2-7|TRBD1|once|TRBV28
TGTGCCAGCCGAACAGGGGGCGTGGGGGATTACGAGCAGTACTTC
CASRTGGVGDYEQYF
>TRBJ1-4|TRBD1|.|TRBV24-1
TGTGCCACCAGCGACCCGGGACAGGGGAGGGAAAAACTGTTTTTT
CATSDPGQGREKLFF
>TRBJ1-2|TRBD1|.|TRBV28
TGTGCCAGCAGTCGCCGACCCGGACAGGGTGGCTACACCTTC
CASSRRPGQGGYTF
>TRBJ1-1|.|.|TRBV20-1
TGCAGTGCTAGTACCGGGGAGGCTGAAGCTTTCTTT
CSASTGEAEAFF
>TRBJ1-1|.|.|TRBV30
TGTGCCTGGGGTACGGGTAAAAGAACTGAAGCTTTCTTT
CAWGTGKRTEAFF
>TRBJ2-1|TRBD1|.|TRBV5-1
TGCGCCAGCAGCTTGGGGCAGGGGGCGAGTGAGCAGTTCTTC
CASSLGQGASEQFF
>TRBJ2-7|TRBD2|once|TRBV7-2
TGTGCCAGCAGCTTAGGGAGCGGGAGCTCCTACGAGCAGTACTTC
CASSLGSGSSYEQYF
>TRBJ2-7|TRBD1|.|TRBV6-5
TGTGCCAGCAGCCATAGACAGGGGCCCCGCGAGCAGTACTTC
CASSHRQGPREQYF
>TRBJ2-1|.|.|TRBV4-3
TGCGCCAGCAGCCAAGATATTAGCGGATACAATGAGCAGTTCTTC
CASSQDISGYNEQFF
>TRBJ1-1|TRBD1|.|TRBV28
TGTGCCAGCAGTTCAAGACAGGGGGCGACGGCGGACACTGAAGCTTTCTTT
CASSSRQGATADTEAFF
>TRBJ1-6|TRBD1|once|TRBV6-5
TGTGCCAGCAGTTACCAGGGGGCGAGGTCACCCCTCCACTTT
CASSYQGARSPLHF
>TRBJ2-4|.|.|TRBV9
TGTGCCAGCAGCGTAGTAGGCTCAGGTCATCAGTACTTC
CASSVVGSGHQYF
>TRBJ1-5|TRBD1|.|TRBV4-1
TGCGCCAGCAGCCAAGGGACAGGGGGTAGCAATCAGCCCCAGCATTTT
CASSQGTGGSNQPQHF
>TRBJ1-5|.|once|TRBV24-1
TGTGCCACCAGTGATGAAGGGGGAGGCAATCAGCCCCAGCATTTT
CATSDEGGGNQPQHF